Listed below are T cell receptor beta chains from one sample, sequenced in a study of blood T cells in healthy people across ages. TCRdb analysed the 5' RACE reads with MiXCR anew, one entry per CDR3 protein. The table lists 800,000 to 900,000 distinct CDR3 sequences, 60% to 80% of them singletons. Material: blood. These receptors came from a man aged 30 to 39 in good health. The CDR3 runs from the conserved cysteine through the conserved F or W.

>TRBV20-1|TRBJ2-3
CRAPDTQYF
>TRBV20-1|TRBJ2-1
CSASLRANVDEQFF
>TRBV4-3|TRBJ2-3
CASSQESLAGVDTQYF
>TRBV6-1|TRBJ2-3
CASSEAQGWLTDTQYF
>TRBV9|TRBJ2-2
CASSVRVSGGGELFF
>TRBV5-1|TRBJ2-7
CASRASGTYEQYF
>TRBV7-2|TRBJ2-1
CASSLSSLQFF
>TRBV5-5|TRBJ2-5
CANSSLGQGQETQYF
>TRBV29-1|TRBJ1-2
CSVGQGSYGYTF
>TRBV14|TRBJ2-1
CASSRHIGGSSYNEQFF
>TRBV29-1|TRBJ2-7
CSVWDRGRYEQYF
>TRBV10-3|TRBJ2-5
CATAKGLGGQETQYF
>TRBV28|TRBJ2-1
CASSLVQETSDEQFF
>TRBV13|TRBJ2-5
CASSLDQGVETQYF
>TRBV29-1|TRBJ1-2
CSSWDNYGYTF
>TRBV25-1|TRBJ1-1
CASTDGVNTEAFF
>TRBV2|TRBJ2-1
CASRGDFDEQFF
>TRBV5-5|TRBJ2-7
CASTTDRERDYEQYF
>TRBV15|TRBJ1-1
CATSRVPSGEAFF
>TRBV12-3/TRBV12-4|TRBJ2-1
CASRTGGSSYNEQFF
>TRBV7-8|TRBJ2-1
CASSLFGARSNEQFF
>TRBV4-3|TRBJ1-2
CASSPTQWAANYGYTF
>TRBV9|TRBJ2-6
CASSEGTGPSLGANVLTF
>TRBV7-2|TRBJ2-1
CASNLVGARNEQFF
>TRBV12-3/TRBV12-4|TRBJ1-2
CASSLPGAYGYTF
>TRBV20-1|TRBJ2-5
CSARVSMVTKETQYF